The present T cell receptor (beta chain) was sequenced within a study of cytomegalovirus exposure and HLA in healthy donors. Clones were read by immunoSEQ multiplex PCR, and TCRdb kept only the in-frame ones, dropping some. The repertoire holds 200,000 to 250,000 clones, with 70% to 90% as singletons. A remark on this clone: Its antigen is as yet unknown.

The germline V gene encodes CDR1 MNHEY and CDR2 SVGAGI. The V end lost 10 bases, the J end lost 1 base, and 17 bases lay between the germline ends. This CDR3 region has 15 residues. Findings of the study overall: The authors enumerated some 160 TCR beta chains as linked to cytomegalovirus. Rarity marked most TCR sequences, yet some public TCRs occurred in many donors.

Sequencing was carried out using PBMCs. The TCR was taken from a woman younger than 30 in good health and CMV-seronegative. V usage is TRBV6-5 and J usage is TRBJ1-5; D might be TRBD1 (6 bases). CDR3 DNA sequence: TGTGCCACCAAACTACACAGGGAGAGCAATCAGCCCCAGCATTTT. This sequence encodes CATKLHRESNQPQHF.